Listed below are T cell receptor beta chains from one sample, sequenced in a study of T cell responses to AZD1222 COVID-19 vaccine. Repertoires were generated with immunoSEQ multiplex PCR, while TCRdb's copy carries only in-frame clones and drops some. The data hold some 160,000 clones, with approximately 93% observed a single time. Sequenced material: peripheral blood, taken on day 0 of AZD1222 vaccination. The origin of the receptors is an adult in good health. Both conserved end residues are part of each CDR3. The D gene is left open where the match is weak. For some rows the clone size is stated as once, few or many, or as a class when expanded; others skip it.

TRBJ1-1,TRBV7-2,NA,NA,CASSLTGYTEAFF,TGTGCCAGCAGCTTAACAGGGTACACTGAAGCTTTCTTT
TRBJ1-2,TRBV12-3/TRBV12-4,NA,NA,CASSSVGLYGYTF,TGTGCCAGCAGTTCTGTGGGTCTCTATGGCTACACCTTC
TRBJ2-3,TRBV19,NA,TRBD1,CASSHSRDSTFTDTQYF,TGTGCCAGTAGTCACTCCCGGGACAGCACGTTCACAGATACGCAGTATTTT
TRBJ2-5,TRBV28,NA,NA,CASSYFTGTYQETQYF,TGTGCCAGCAGTTACTTTACCGGGACATACCAAGAGACCCAGTACTTC
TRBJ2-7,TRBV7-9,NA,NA,CASSSDLNDLPYEQYF,TGTGCCAGCAGCTCCGACCTGAATGACCTTCCCTACGAGCAGTACTTC
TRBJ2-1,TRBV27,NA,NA,CASSLVGHQGGNEQFF,TGTGCCAGCAGTTTGGTGGGACACCAAGGGGGCAATGAGCAGTTCTTC
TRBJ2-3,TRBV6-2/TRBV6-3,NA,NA,CASSYRVVSDTQYF,TGTGCCAGCAGTTACAGGGTAGTGTCAGATACGCAGTATTTT
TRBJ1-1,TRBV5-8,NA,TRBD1,CASSLQGGLNTEAFF,TGTGCCAGCAGCCTCCAGGGGGGGCTGAACACTGAAGCTTTCTTT
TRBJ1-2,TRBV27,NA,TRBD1,CASSLSPREGASFEGYTF,TGTGCCAGCAGTTTATCGCCTCGGGAGGGGGCGAGTTTTGAGGGCTACACCTTC
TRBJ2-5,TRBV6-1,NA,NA,CASSEGVPQYF,TGTGCCAGCAGTGAAGGGGTGCCCCAGTACTTC
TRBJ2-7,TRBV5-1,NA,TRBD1,CASSWTGRSYEQYF,TGCGCCAGCAGCTGGACAGGGCGATCCTACGAGCAGTACTTC
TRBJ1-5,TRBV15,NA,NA,CATSRDMGFAFSPSEYQPQHF,TGTGCCACCAGCAGAGATATGGGGTTTGCGTTTTCCCCCTCGGAATATCAGCCCCAGCATTTT
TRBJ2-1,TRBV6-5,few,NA,CASSLREYNEQFF,TGTGCCAGCAGTCTCCGGGAGTACAATGAGCAGTTCTTC
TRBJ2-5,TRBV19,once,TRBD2,CASSIILGLAGSKTQYF,TGTGCCAGTAGTATTATTCTTGGACTAGCGGGTTCGAAGACCCAGTACTTC
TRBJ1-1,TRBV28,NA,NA,CATLWVPNTEAFF,TGTGCCACCCTATGGGTCCCGAACACTGAAGCTTTCTTT
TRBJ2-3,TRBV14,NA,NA,CASSQRGRAGGSLSLTDTQYF,TGTGCCAGCAGCCAAAGGGGGCGGGCGGGGGGCTCCTTAAGCCTCACAGATACGCAGTATTTT
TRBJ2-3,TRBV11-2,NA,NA,CASSLGFPGTTTDTQYF,TGTGCCAGCAGCTTAGGGTTTCCGGGAACAACCACAGATACGCAGTATTTT
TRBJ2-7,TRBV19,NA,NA,CATDPGHGTPNEQYF,TGTGCCACCGACCCAGGCCACGGGACGCCTAACGAGCAGTACTTC
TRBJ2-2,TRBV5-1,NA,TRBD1,CASRPGQGRGTGELFF,TGCGCCAGCCGCCCGGGACAGGGGAGAGGGACCGGGGAGCTGTTTTTT
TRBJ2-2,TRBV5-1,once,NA,CASSATNTGELFF,TGCGCCAGCAGCGCTACGAACACCGGGGAGCTGTTTTTT
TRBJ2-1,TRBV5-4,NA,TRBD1,CASSANRGQQFF,TGTGCCAGCAGCGCGAACAGGGGCCAGCAGTTCTTC
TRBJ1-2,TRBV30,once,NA,CAWSVPGNYGYTF,TGTGCCTGGAGTGTTCCCGGGAACTATGGCTACACCTTC
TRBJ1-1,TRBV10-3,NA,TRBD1,CAISESGWTGNMNTEAFF,TGTGCCATCAGTGAGTCGGGCTGGACAGGGAACATGAACACTGAAGCTTTCTTT
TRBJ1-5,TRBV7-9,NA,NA,CASSSTGFNQPQHF,TGTGCCAGCAGCTCCACAGGGTTTAATCAGCCCCAGCATTTT
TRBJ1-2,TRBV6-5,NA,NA,CASSFDSRGSGYTF,TGTGCCAGCAGTTTCGACTCCAGGGGTAGTGGCTACACCTTC
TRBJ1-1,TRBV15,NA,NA,CATSRDLATPLGTEAFF,TGTGCCACCAGCAGAGATCTGGCTACTCCATTGGGCACTGAAGCTTTCTTT
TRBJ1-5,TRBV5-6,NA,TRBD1,CASSSQGEGMFSNQPQHF,TGTGCCAGCAGCTCACAGGGGGAGGGAATGTTTAGCAATCAGCCCCAGCATTTT
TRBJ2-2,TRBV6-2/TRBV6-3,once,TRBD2,CASSTRTSGGEASYTGELFF,TGTGCCAGCAGTACTCGGACTAGCGGGGGGGAAGCATCGTACACCGGGGAGCTGTTTTTT
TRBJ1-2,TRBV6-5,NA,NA,CASSYSRTPWDGYTF,TGTGCCAGCAGTTACTCGAGAACCCCCTGGGATGGCTACACCTTC